These 14 T cell receptor beta chains originate from one sample sequenced in a study of T cell responses to AZD1222 COVID-19 vaccine. Sequencing was performed with immunoSEQ multiplex PCR; in TCRdb, only in-frame clones are kept and a portion is missing. The sample consists of about 140,000 clones, 75% to 95% of them appearing once. The material sequenced was peripheral blood, taken on day 0 of AZD1222 vaccination. Receptors were obtained from an adult in good health.

This clone is a singleton in its sample. The rearrangement links TRBV20-1 to TRBJ2-1; 15 bases map to TRBD2. V lost 6 bases, J lost 7 bases, and 10 bases stayed unmatched. The germline gives CDR1 DFQATT, CDR2 SNEGSKA (reference sequence). This CDR3 region has 16 residues. The CDR3 region is CSASLNGLAGGNEQFF. CDR3 DNA: TGCAGTGCCAGTTTAAACGGACTAGCGGGAGGGAATGAGCAGTTCTTC.

The chain joins TRBV3-1 (or the pseudogene TRBV3-2) to TRBJ1-2; D is possibly TRBD1 (6 bases). CDR1 and CDR2 from the germline V gene are LGHDT and YNNKEL (reference sequence). The CDR3 contains 15 residues. Trimming cost V 4 bases and J 2 bases, with 14 bases left between them. CDR3 nucleotides: TGTGCCAGCAGCCGAGCTGGGACATTCAACTATGGCTACACCTTC. Its translation: CASSRAGTFNYGYTF.

The V gene is TRBV30, the J gene TRBJ1-4, with D unresolved. V was shortened by 5 bases and J by 5 bases, with 18 bases between the two germline ends. Germline V lookup: CDR1 GTSNPN, CDR2 SVGIG (reference sequence). CDR3 length: 15 amino acids. The CDR3 nucleotides are TGTGCCTGGGTTCAACACGGCCGGCAGAATGAAAAACTGTTTTTT. Encoded protein: CAWVQHGRQNEKLFF.

The V gene is TRBV6-6, the J gene TRBJ2-7; D unresolved. Germline V lookup: CDR1 MNHNY, CDR2 SVGAGI (reference sequence). With 4 bases removed from V and 0 bases from J, the gap between germline ends came to 16 bases. The CDR3 spans 16 residues. In DNA, the CDR3 is TGTGCCAGCAGTTTTCTTTTTCGGGCGAGCTCCTACGAGCAGTACTTC. Translation gives CASSFLFRASSYEQYF.

The chain is built from TRBV19 and TRBJ2-1; the match to TRBD2 covers 13 bases. Germline-derived CDR1 and CDR2 are LNHDA and SQIVND (reference sequence). This CDR3 region has 15 residues. V trimming: 6 bases; J trimming: 6 bases; junction bases outside the gene matches: 5. The chain's CDR3 is CASRTTSGGVNEQFF. DNA of the CDR3: TGTGCCAGTAGGACCACTAGCGGGGGGGTCAATGAGCAGTTCTTC.

This clone was seen more than once but under ten times. This sequence joins TRBV30 and TRBJ2-3; 7 bases match TRBD1. The ends lost 4 bases at V and 3 bases at J; junction bases unmatched: 7. The germline gives CDR1 GTSNPN, CDR2 SVGIG (reference sequence). The CDR3 sequence is 14 residues long. The CDR3, as DNA: TGTGCCTGGACGACGGGACAGCTGACAGATACGCAGTATTTT. Encoded protein: CAWTTGQLTDTQYF.

This clone was picked up one time. This sequence joins TRBV11-2 and TRBJ2-3; the D is unclear. The CDR3 length is 14 residues. The V end lost 7 bases, the J end lost 3 bases, and 14 bases lay between the germline ends. Germline V CDR1 and CDR2: SGHAT, FQNNGV. The CDR3 coding sequence is TGTGCCAGCACCTCGGCGGTAGGTACAGATACGCAGTATTTT. This gives the protein CASTSAVGTDTQYF.

This clone was seen a few times. This chain uses TRBV4-3 with TRBJ1-1; D ambiguous. The germline CDR1 and CDR2 sequences are LGHNA and YSLEER. The CDR3 is 14 amino acids. Trimming left V 1 base short and J 5 bases short, with 11 bases between. This CDR3 reads CASSQVWSNTEAFF. The CDR3 DNA reads TGCGCCAGCAGCCAAGTGTGGAGCAATACTGAAGCTTTCTTT.

The chain joins TRBV10-1 to TRBJ1-2; no reliable D call. The germline gives CDR1 WNHNN, CDR2 SYGVQD (reference sequence). V dropped 1 base and J dropped 2 bases, with 5 bases sitting between them. This CDR3 comprises 13 residues. The DNA for the CDR3 is TGCGCCAGCAGTGAGTACTTGAACTATGGCTACACCTTC. Amino acid sequence: CASSEYLNYGYTF.

This rearrangement joins TRBV19 to TRBJ2-4; D is perhaps TRBD1 (5 bases). The germline V and J ends were trimmed by 11 bases and 16 bases, with 36 bases remaining between them. The germline CDR1 and CDR2 sequences are LNHDA and SQIVND (reference sequence). The CDR3 sequence is 16 residues long. The DNA for the CDR3 is TGTGCCGGACCTCCGACAGCTCAATTACCAAGTATAGGGAAATACTTC. It is translated as CAGPPTAQLPSIGKYF.

This chain connects TRBV30 to TRBJ1-5; maybe TRBD1 (5 bases). This CDR3 has 14 amino acids. With 5 bases removed from V and 4 bases from J, the gap between germline ends came to 15 bases. Germline V gene lookup returns CDR1 GTSNPN and CDR2 SVGIG (reference sequence). In DNA, the CDR3 is TGTGCCTGGGCCGGGGGATTCGGGAATCAGCCCCAGCATTTT. Encoded protein: CAWAGGFGNQPQHF.

This clone has more than one count but fewer than ten. The chain employs TRBV6-4 and TRBJ2-7; D is uncertain. Germline V gene data show CDR1 as MRHNA and CDR2 as SNTAGT. The V gene lost 2 bases and the J gene lost 6 bases, with 11 bases spanning the gap. The CDR3 contains 13 residues. The CDR3 loop reads CASSDEDAGEQYF. The CDR3, as DNA: TGTGCCAGCAGTGACGAGGACGCTGGCGAGCAGTACTTC.

The chain couples TRBV19 to TRBJ2-5, with 9 bases matching TRBD1. The germline V gene has CDR1 LNHDA and CDR2 SQIVND (reference sequence). Unmatched junction bases numbered 5, after V lost 0 bases and J lost 12 bases. The CDR3 consists of 13 residues. The CDR3 is CASSIDWDRAKYF. The DNA for the CDR3 is TGTGCCAGTAGTATAGATTGGGACAGGGCCAAGTACTTC.

This chain connects TRBV19 to TRBJ2-3, with a possible D match to TRBD2 (6 bases). Trimming cost V 9 bases and J 1 base, with 20 bases left between them. This CDR3 has 16 residues. Germline V gene data show CDR1 as LNHDA and CDR2 as SQIVND (reference sequence). The CDR3 DNA reads TGTGCCAGCTCATTGAGGAGGGGAGCACGCACAGATACGCAGTATTTT. Translating it yields CASSLRRGARTDTQYF.